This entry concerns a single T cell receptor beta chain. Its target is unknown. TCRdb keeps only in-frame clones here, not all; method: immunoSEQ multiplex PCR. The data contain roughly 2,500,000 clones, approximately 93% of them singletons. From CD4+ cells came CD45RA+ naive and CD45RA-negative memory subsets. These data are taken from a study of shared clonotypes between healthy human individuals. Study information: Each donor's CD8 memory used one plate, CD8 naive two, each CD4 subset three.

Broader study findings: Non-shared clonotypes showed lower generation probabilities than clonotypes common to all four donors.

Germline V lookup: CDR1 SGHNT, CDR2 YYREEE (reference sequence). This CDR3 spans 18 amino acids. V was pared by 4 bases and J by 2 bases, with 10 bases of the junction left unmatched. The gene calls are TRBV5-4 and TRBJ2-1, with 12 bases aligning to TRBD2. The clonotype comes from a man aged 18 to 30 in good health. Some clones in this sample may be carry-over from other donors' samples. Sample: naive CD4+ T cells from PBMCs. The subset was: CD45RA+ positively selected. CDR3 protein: CASSHPSGRAETYNEQFF. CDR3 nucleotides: TGTGCCAGCAGCCATCCTAGCGGGAGGGCCGAGACCTACAATGAGCAGTTCTTC.